This T cell receptor beta chain was observed in a study of T cells in Graves' hyperthyroidism and ophthalmopathy. Study-level background: Blood from the periphery was taken at initial diagnosis, before any treatment.

Authors of the study amplified TCR beta CDR3 regions from RNA transcripts. During a first-round RT-PCR of the TCR CDR3, the HTBI primer set was used. TCRdb called the multiplex PCR reads again in MiXCR, with one record for every CDR3 protein. The sample lists about 99,000 distinct CDR3 sequences, 45% to 50% seen once, with roughly 25% in the top ten. Stable disease denoted Graves' hyperthyroidism without ophthalmopathy progression within 18 months. Hyperthyroidism had been newly diagnosed in patients aged 18 to 65, and its duration was under 2 months. Study-level findings and limits: Blood also showed most of the thyroid clonotypes that were expanded above 0.001.

In germline, CDR1 is SGHTA, CDR2 FQGNSA. V was pared by 7 bases and J by 3 bases, with 9 bases of the junction left unmatched. This CDR3 has 16 amino acids. Comment on this clonotype: What it binds is unknown.

Sequencing was carried out using blood. The chain employs TRBV7-2 and TRBJ2-6; 7 bases line up with TRBD1. This TCR was recovered from a man aged 35-49 years with Graves' hyperthyroidism. The CDR3 DNA sequence: TGTGCCAGCAAGACAGGGAAGGGCTTTGGGGCCAACGTCCTGACTTTC. Its protein is CASKTGKGFGANVLTF. Full variable domain (remainder filled in from reference TRBV7-2 and TRBJ2-6): GAGVSQSPSNKVTEKGKDVELRCDPISGHTALYWYRQSLGQGLEFLIYFQGNSAPDKSGLPSDRFSAERTGGSVSTLTIQRTQQEDSAVYLCASKTGKGFGANVLTFGAGSRLTVL.